Shown below are 11 T cell receptor beta chains from a single sample sequenced in a study of vaccination and CD4 T cells after COVID-19. Their cognate antigens are unknown. Regarding treatment: roughly ten-day PBMC culture with coronavirus spike peptide pools or control peptides (ViraFEST assay). The Oncomine TCR Beta short-read assay sequenced DNA from cultured CD4+ T cells. MiXCR was run by TCRdb on the PCR reads, yielding one entry per CDR3 protein. In the table there are approximately 15,000 distinct CDR3 sequences, roughly 52% of which are singletons. Sequencing used CD4+ T cells from blood, cultured in vitro. The source is a human donor who had recovered from COVID-19.

The genes are TRBV19 and TRBJ2-3; 8 positions agree with TRBD2. V shed 6 bases, J shed 3 bases, and the junction held 11 bases outside the gene matches. The CDR3 loop spans 16 amino acids. Germline V gene data show CDR1 as LNHDA and CDR2 as SQIVND (reference sequence). The CDR3 loop is CASSNPREGLTDTQYF. Written as DNA, the CDR3 is TGTGCCAGTAGCAATCCCCGGGAGGGCCTTACAGATACGCAGTATTTT.

This clonotype has more than one count but fewer than ten. The rearrangement joins TRBV6-1 to TRBJ2-7; no firm D call. The V end lost 5 bases, the J end lost 1 base, and 12 bases lay between the germline ends. Germline-derived CDR1 and CDR2 are MNHNS and SASEGT. The CDR3 spans 14 residues. The CDR3 DNA sequence: TGTGCCAGCAGTCCTCCGGCTAGATCCTACGAGCAGTACTTC. It codes for CASSPPARSYEQYF.

The rearrangement links TRBV10-3 to TRBJ1-2; D is unclear. The CDR3 covers 14 residues. V lost 3 bases to trimming and J lost 2 bases, with 10 bases between them. CDR1 ENHRY and CDR2 SYGVKD come from the germline V gene. Here the CDR3 reads CAISEGAQNYGYTF. The CDR3 DNA sequence: TGTGCCATCAGTGAAGGAGCTCAAAACTATGGCTACACCTTC.

This sequence joins TRBV25-1 and TRBJ2-3; a weak D match, TRBD2 (7 bases). This CDR3 contains 16 residues. CDR1 and CDR2 (germline): MGHDK, SYGVNS. Trimming removed 5 bases at V and 7 bases at J, with 22 bases between. DNA for the CDR3: TGTGCCAGCAGTCGGGTGTCGGGGGGCGGGGGAAATACGCAGTATTTT. Its translation is CASSRVSGGGGNTQYF.

As for this clonotype: Sequence at one end of the junction differs from germline and may be a read error. V usage is TRBV10-3 and J usage is TRBJ2-1; D not resolved. The CDR3 runs to 11 residues. CDR1 is ENHRY, CDR2 SYGVKD, per germline. CDR3: CASSYYNEQFF. The CDR3, as DNA: TGTGCCAGCAGTTACTACAATGAGCAGTTCTTC.

The gene calls are TRBV5-4 and TRBJ1-2; weak D call: TRBD1 (5 bases). The CDR3 runs 17 residues. V lost 3 bases to trimming and J lost 6 bases, with 24 bases between them. Per the germline V gene, CDR1 is SGHNT and CDR2 is YYREEE (reference sequence). The DNA of the CDR3 is TGTGCCAGCAGCTCCCCGGGCTTATCGGGGCTGTTGCATGGCTACACCTTC. This translates into CASSSPGLSGLLHGYTF.

The rearrangement uses TRBV7-2 and TRBJ2-3; TRBD2 might be the D (7 bases). This CDR3 has 17 amino acids. From germline, CDR1 is SGHTA and CDR2 FQGNSA. V was trimmed by 0 bases and J by 1 base, leaving 14 bases between them. CDR3 region: CASSLAGGAGGTDTQYF. In DNA form, the CDR3 reads TGTGCCAGCAGCTTAGCGGGGGGGGCCGGGGGCACAGATACGCAGTATTTT.

The chain couples TRBV6-4 to TRBJ2-4, with 9 bases matching TRBD1. The germline V gene has CDR1 MRHNA and CDR2 SNTAGT. The V segment lost 2 bases and the J segment 4 bases; nucleotides outside the gene matches: 3. The CDR3 spans 15 residues. CDR3: CASSDPGTGKNIQYF. The CDR3 DNA reads TGTGCCAGCAGTGACCCCGGGACAGGGAAAAACATTCAGTACTTC.

This clonotype was seen a few times. The chain links TRBV6-5 to TRBJ1-6; D remains ambiguous. CDR3 length: 17 residues. Per germline, CDR1 MNHEY and CDR2 SVGAGI. Trimming took off 3 bases at V and 10 bases at J, with 22 bases between the two ends. The CDR3 spells CASSYRSVSAVASPLHF. CDR3 nucleotides: TGTGCCAGCAGTTATCGATCGGTCAGCGCAGTAGCCTCACCCCTCCACTTT.

The chain employs TRBV5-4 and TRBJ1-2; D is perhaps TRBD1 (6 bases). The CDR3 runs 14 residues. In germline, CDR1 is SGHNT, CDR2 YYREEE (reference sequence). Trimming cost V 1 base and J 3 bases, with 10 bases left between them. CDR3 nucleotides: TGTGCCAGCAGCTTGAACAGGGAATACTATGGCTACACCTTC. It is translated as CASSLNREYYGYTF. The whole variable domain, remainder taken from reference TRBV5-4 and TRBJ1-2, is ETGVTQSPTHLIKTRGQQVTLRCSSQSGHNTVSWYQQALGQGPQFIFQYYREEENGRGNFPPRFSGLQFPNYSSELNVNALELDDSALYLCASSLNREYYGYTFGSGTRLTVV.

This rearrangement joins TRBV6-5 to TRBJ2-6; 9 bases agree with TRBD1. Germline assignment: CDR1 MNHEY and CDR2 SVGAGI. With V trimmed by 2 bases and J by 1 base, 9 bases remained unmatched. The CDR3 totals 19 residues. CDR3 DNA: TGTGCCAGCAGTTACACCGCCGGGACAGGGTCTTCTGGGGCCAACGTCCTGACTTTC. It is translated as CASSYTAGTGSSGANVLTF.